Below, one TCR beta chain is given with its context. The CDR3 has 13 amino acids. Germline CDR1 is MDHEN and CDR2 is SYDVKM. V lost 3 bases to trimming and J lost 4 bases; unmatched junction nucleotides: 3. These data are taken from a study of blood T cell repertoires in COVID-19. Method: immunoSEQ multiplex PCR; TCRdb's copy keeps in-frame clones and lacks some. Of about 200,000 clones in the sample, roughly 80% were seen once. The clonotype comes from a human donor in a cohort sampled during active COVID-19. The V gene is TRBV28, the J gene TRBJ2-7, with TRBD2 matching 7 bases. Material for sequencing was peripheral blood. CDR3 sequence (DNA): TGTGCCAGCAGTTTGGGCGGGAGATACGAGCAGTACTTC. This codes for CASSLGGRYEQYF.